Shown below are 19 T cell receptor beta chains from a single sample sequenced in a study of T cell responses to AZD1222 COVID-19 vaccine. Some clones are missing from TCRdb's copy, which holds only in-frame ones; the method was immunoSEQ multiplex PCR. The table records roughly 100,000 clones, around 87% of them present only once. The material sequenced was peripheral blood, taken on day 0 of AZD1222 vaccination. The receptors shown here come from an adult in good health.

The rearrangement joins TRBV5-1 to TRBJ2-5; the D gene is possibly TRBD2 (6 bases). This CDR3 has 15 residues. From germline, CDR1 is SGHRS and CDR2 YFSETQ. Trimming removed 2 bases from V and 1 base from J, with 12 bases in between. The CDR3 reads CASSFGGALQETQYF. CDR3 sequence (DNA): TGCGCCAGCAGCTTCGGAGGGGCCCTCCAAGAGACCCAGTACTTC.

The V gene is TRBV19, the J gene TRBJ1-5, with D unclear. The length of the CDR3 is 15 residues. V dropped 5 bases and J dropped 6 bases, with 17 bases sitting between them. From germline, CDR1 is LNHDA and CDR2 SQIVND (reference sequence). CDR3 nucleotide sequence: TGTGCCAGTAGTCAGAAGGTCGACGTCGGTCAGCCCCAGCATTTT. Translated, it gives CASSQKVDVGQPQHF.

This chain joins TRBV18 and TRBJ2-7; maybe TRBD2 (6 bases). Trimming left V 0 bases short and J 2 bases short, with 11 bases between. This CDR3 is 15 amino acids long. The germline V gene has CDR1 KGHSH and CDR2 LQKENI. CDR3 coding DNA: TGTGCCAGCTCACCACCTAGCGGCACAGCCTACGAGCAGTACTTC. Translating it yields CASSPPSGTAYEQYF.

This chain links TRBV5-1 with TRBJ2-5; D gene uncertain. CDR3 length equals 15 residues. CDR1 SGHRS and CDR2 YFSETQ come from the germline V gene. V was clipped by 1 base and J by 2 bases, with 12 bases between them. CDR3 DNA: TGCGCCAGCAGCTTGATCGGGCAGCCACAAGAGACCCAGTACTTC. This codes for CASSLIGQPQETQYF.

This chain joins TRBV15 and TRBJ1-4; D is possibly TRBD1 (6 bases). The CDR3 spans 16 residues. CDR1 is LNHNV, CDR2 YYDKDF, per germline (reference sequence). Trimming took 1 base from V and 7 from J, leaving 16 bases between them. In DNA, the CDR3 is TGTGCCACCAGCAGAGTTGGGGCGGACAGCGGTGAAAAACTGTTTTTT. It specifies CATSRVGADSGEKLFF.

This clone showed up just once. V is TRBV14 and J is TRBJ1-1; D gene uncertain. V was clipped by 6 bases and J by 5 bases, with 19 bases between them. Germline V gene data show CDR1 as SGHDN and CDR2 as FVKESK. The CDR3 runs 15 residues. CDR3 in DNA: TGTGCCAGCAGTCCCTTCACCCCCCGGGGTACTGAAGCTTTCTTT. Protein product: CASSPFTPRGTEAFF.

The V gene is TRBV23-1, the J gene TRBJ2-3, with 8 bases matching TRBD2. TRBV23-1 is assigned to the ORF class and has an uncertain function. This CDR3 region has 16 residues. V lost 6 bases and J lost 5; bases outside the gene matches: 13. This chain's CDR3 is CASRGWRGAQGDTQYF. Written as DNA, the CDR3 is TGCGCCAGCAGGGGGTGGCGGGGGGCGCAAGGAGATACGCAGTATTTT.

The rearrangement links TRBV3-1 (or the pseudogene TRBV3-2) to TRBJ2-1; tentative D call: TRBD2 (6 bases). CDR3 length equals 16 residues. CDR1 and CDR2 (germline): LGHDT, YNNKEL (reference sequence). The V gene lost 4 bases and the J gene lost 5 bases, with 18 bases spanning the gap. In nucleotides, the CDR3 is TGTGCCAGCAGCCGCTCGAACACGGGGGTTAACAATGAGCAGTTCTTC. As protein: CASSRSNTGVNNEQFF.

This sequence joins TRBV3-1 (or the pseudogene TRBV3-2) and TRBJ2-5, with D uncertain. CDR3 length: 14 amino acids. Germline CDR1 is LGHDT and CDR2 is YNNKEL (reference sequence). The V end was cut by 3 bases, the J end by 2 bases, with 10 bases between. For the CDR3, the DNA is TGTGCCAGCAGCCATGGGCTTCGACAAGAGACCCAGTACTTC. It translates to CASSHGLRQETQYF.

This clone was picked up one time. This chain links TRBV4-3 with TRBJ1-4, with D uncertain. Per germline, CDR1 LGHNA and CDR2 YSLEER. The CDR3 contains 15 residues. V was cut by 0 bases and J by 4 bases, with 9 bases left in between. For the CDR3, the DNA is TGCGCCAGCAGCCAAGATCAGGCAGTTAATGAAAAACTGTTTTTT. Its protein product is CASSQDQAVNEKLFF.

The CDR3 is CASSPAGQGYGNTIYF. Written as DNA, the CDR3 is TGTGCCAGCAGCCCCGCGGGACAGGGGTATGGAAACACCATATATTTT. The chain employs TRBV27 and TRBJ1-3, with 10 bases matching TRBD1. V lost 6 bases, J lost 3 bases, and 8 bases stayed unmatched. This CDR3 is built from 16 residues. Germline V gives CDR1 MNHEY, CDR2 SMNVEV (reference sequence).

The chain recombines TRBV4-2 with TRBJ2-1, with TRBD1 identical over 11 bases. The CDR3 totals 16 residues. Per germline, CDR1 LGHNA and CDR2 YNFKEQ. V was clipped by 0 bases and J by 8 bases; unmatched bases: 6. The CDR3 is CASSQEKGTGGYEQFF. Here the CDR3 DNA reads TGTGCCAGCAGCCAAGAGAAGGGGACAGGGGGTTATGAGCAGTTCTTC.

The chain recombines TRBV11-3 with TRBJ1-6; the match to TRBD1 covers 7 bases. This CDR3 spans 15 amino acids. The V segment lost 4 bases and the J segment 9 bases; nucleotides outside the gene matches: 9. The germline V gene has CDR1 SGHNT and CDR2 YENEEA. The CDR3 DNA sequence: TGTGCCAGCAGCTCCCGACAGGGAGGTGGTTCACCCCTCCACTTT. Translated: CASSSRQGGGSPLHF.

V is TRBV28 and J is TRBJ2-5; D is uncertain. The CDR3 is 11 amino acids. The germline CDR1 and CDR2 sequences are MDHEN and SYDVKM. The V and J ends lost 5 bases and 5 bases respectively, with 6 bases between them. This CDR3 reads CASSRRETQYF. The CDR3 bases are TGTGCCAGCAGTCGTCGGGAGACCCAGTACTTC.

The rearrangement joins TRBV28 to TRBJ1-1; D uncertain. This CDR3 comprises 13 residues. Germline V gene sequence: CDR1 MDHEN, CDR2 SYDVKM. Between the trimmed V and J ends, which lost 8 bases and 4 bases, there was a span of 14 bases. CDR3 in DNA: TGTGCCAGCGGTTCCGCAGGAGTCACTGAAGCTTTCTTT. Amino acid sequence: CASGSAGVTEAFF.

The chain combines TRBV18 with TRBJ2-7, with 7 bases fitting TRBD2. The CDR3 is made up of 15 amino acids. V lost 0 bases and J lost 3; bases outside the gene matches: 5. The germline V gene encodes CDR1 KGHSH and CDR2 LQKENI. CDR3 sequence: CASSPPGTTNYEQYF. In DNA form, the CDR3 reads TGTGCCAGCTCACCACCCGGGACTACCAACTACGAGCAGTACTTC.

In DNA form, the CDR3 reads TGTGCCAGCAGCCACAAGGGGGGAATGAACACTGAAGCTTTCTTT. Amino acid sequence: CASSHKGGMNTEAFF. V and J are TRBV14 and TRBJ1-1, with D perhaps TRBD1 (6 bases). V shed 3 bases and J shed 0 bases, with 11 bases lying between them. This CDR3 contains 15 residues. From germline, CDR1 is SGHDN and CDR2 FVKESK.

The chain is built from TRBV28 and TRBJ2-1; a possible D gene is TRBD1 (5 bases). Trimming shortened V by 3 bases and J by 9 bases, and 21 bases separated the two germline ends. This CDR3 is 16 amino acids long. Germline V gene sequence: CDR1 MDHEN, CDR2 SYDVKM. The CDR3 reads CASSFRWQGTGGEQFF. Written as DNA, the CDR3 is TGTGCCAGCAGTTTTAGGTGGCAGGGAACAGGCGGTGAGCAGTTCTTC. The full variable domain, rest sourced from reference TRBV28 and TRBJ2-1, is DVKVTQSSRYLVKRTGEKVFLECVQDMDHENMFWYRQDPGLGLRLIYFSYDVKMKEKGDIPEGYSVSREKKERFSLILESASTNQTSMYLCASSFRWQGTGGEQFFGPGTRLTVL.

The V call is TRBV5-1, the J call TRBJ1-2, with D tentatively TRBD1 (5 bases). CDR1 is SGHRS, CDR2 YFSETQ, per germline. Between the trimmed V and J ends, which lost 3 bases and 4 bases, there was a span of 19 bases. This CDR3 contains 16 residues. The CDR3 is CASSSGPGGRIYGYTF. As DNA, the CDR3 is TGCGCCAGCAGCTCCGGTCCGGGGGGGAGGATCTATGGCTACACCTTC. Supplemented by reference TRBV5-1 and TRBJ1-2, the full variable domain reads KAGVTQTPRYLIKTRGQQVTLSCSPISGHRSVSWYQQTPGQGLQFLFEYFSETQRNKGNFPGRFSGRQFSNSRSEMNVSTLELGDSALYLCASSSGPGGRIYGYTFGSGTRLTVV.